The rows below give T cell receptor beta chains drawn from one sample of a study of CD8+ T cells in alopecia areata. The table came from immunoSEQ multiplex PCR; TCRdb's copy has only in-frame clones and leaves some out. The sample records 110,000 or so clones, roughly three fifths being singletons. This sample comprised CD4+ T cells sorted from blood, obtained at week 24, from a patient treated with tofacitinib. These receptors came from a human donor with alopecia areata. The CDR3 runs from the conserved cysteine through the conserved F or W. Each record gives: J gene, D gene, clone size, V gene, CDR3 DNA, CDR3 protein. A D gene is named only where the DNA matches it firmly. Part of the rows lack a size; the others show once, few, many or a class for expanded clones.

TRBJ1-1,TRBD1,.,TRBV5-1,TGCGCCAGCAGCTTTCGACAGGGGCTGGGCACTGAAGCTTTCTTT,CASSFRQGLGTEAFF
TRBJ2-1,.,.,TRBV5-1,TGCGCCAGCAGCAGAGAATCCTACAATGAGCAGTTCTTC,CASSRESYNEQFF
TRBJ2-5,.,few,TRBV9,TGTGCCAGCAGCGTAGCTCTTCAAGAGACCCAGTACTTC,CASSVALQETQYF
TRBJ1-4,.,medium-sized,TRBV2,TGTGCCAGCAGTGTCGAGAGGGATGAAAAACTGTTTTTT,CASSVERDEKLFF
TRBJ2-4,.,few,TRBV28,TGTGCCAGCAATTATCAGGGGTCGGACATTCAGTACTTC,CASNYQGSDIQYF
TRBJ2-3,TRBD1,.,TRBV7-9,TGTGCCAGCAGTTATGGACAGGGGGCAGCTGATACGCAGTATTTT,CASSYGQGAADTQYF
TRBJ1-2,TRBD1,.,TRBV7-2,TGTGCCAGCAGCTTATACCTACAGGGGAACTATGGCTACACCTTC,CASSLYLQGNYGYTF
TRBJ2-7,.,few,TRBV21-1,TGTGCCAGCAGGGGGAGGGATCCCACCGAGCAGTACTTC,CASRGRDPTEQYF
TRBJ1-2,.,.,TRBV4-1,TGCGCCAGCAGCCCACGTCACGGGAATCCTTCGGGTGGCTACACCTTC,CASSPRHGNPSGGYTF
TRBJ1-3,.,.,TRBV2,TGTGCCAGCAGTGTAGATGTCTCTGGAAACACCATATATTTT,CASSVDVSGNTIYF
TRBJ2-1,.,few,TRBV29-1,TGCAGCGTCCGACAGGTGGTAATCAATGAGCAGTTCTTC,CSVRQVVINEQFF
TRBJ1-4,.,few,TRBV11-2,TGTGCCAGCAGCTTAGGTCGGGGGACCCTAGAAAAACTGTTTTTT,CASSLGRGTLEKLFF
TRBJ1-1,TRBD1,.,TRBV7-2,TGTGCCAGCAGCTTAGCTCAGTCAGGGATAGGGGGCGCCGGTGAAGCTTTCTTT,CASSLAQSGIGGAGEAFF
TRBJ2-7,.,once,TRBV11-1,TGTGCCAGCAGCGCCCAAAGGGAGCAGTACTTC,CASSAQREQYF
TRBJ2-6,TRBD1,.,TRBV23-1,TGCGCCAGCAGTCAGGGGAGACAGGGGCCCTCTGGGGCCAACGTCCTGACTTTC,CASSQGRQGPSGANVLTF
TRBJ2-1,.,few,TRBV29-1,TGCAGCGTCCAGACGGAGGAGGGCTACAATGAGCAGTTCTTC,CSVQTEEGYNEQFF